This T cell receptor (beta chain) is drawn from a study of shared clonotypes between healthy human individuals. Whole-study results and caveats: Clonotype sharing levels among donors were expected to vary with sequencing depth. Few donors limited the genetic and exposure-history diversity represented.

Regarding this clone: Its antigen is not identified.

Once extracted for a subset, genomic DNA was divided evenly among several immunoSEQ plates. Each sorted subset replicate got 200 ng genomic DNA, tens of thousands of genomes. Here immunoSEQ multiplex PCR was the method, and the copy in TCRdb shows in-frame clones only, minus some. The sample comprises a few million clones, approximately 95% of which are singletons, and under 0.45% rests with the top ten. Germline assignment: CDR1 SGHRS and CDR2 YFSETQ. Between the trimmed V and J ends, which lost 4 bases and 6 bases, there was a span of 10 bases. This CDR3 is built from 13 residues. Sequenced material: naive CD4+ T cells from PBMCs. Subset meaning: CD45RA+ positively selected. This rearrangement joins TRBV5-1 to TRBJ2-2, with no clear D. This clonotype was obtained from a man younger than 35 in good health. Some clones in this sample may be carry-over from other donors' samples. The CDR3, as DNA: TGCGCCAGCAGCACCGGACCAGCCGGGGAGCTGTTTTTT. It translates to CASSTGPAGELFF.